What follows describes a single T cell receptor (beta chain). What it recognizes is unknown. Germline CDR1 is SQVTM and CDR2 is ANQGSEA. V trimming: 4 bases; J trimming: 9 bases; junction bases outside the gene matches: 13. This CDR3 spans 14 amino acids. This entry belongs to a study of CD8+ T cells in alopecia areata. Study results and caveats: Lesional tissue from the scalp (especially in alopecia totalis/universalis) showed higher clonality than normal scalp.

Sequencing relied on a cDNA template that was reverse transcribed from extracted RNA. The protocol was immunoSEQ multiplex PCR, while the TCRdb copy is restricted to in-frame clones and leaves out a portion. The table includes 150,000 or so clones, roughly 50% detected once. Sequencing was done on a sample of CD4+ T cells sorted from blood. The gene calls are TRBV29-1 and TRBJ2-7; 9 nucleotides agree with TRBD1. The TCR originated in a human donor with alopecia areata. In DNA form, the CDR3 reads TGCAGCGTTGGTTCGGACAGGGGTTTGGCGAGGCAGTACTTC. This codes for CSVGSDRGLARQYF.